Given below is one T cell receptor beta chain in context. As yet, its antigen is unknown. Assay: immunoSEQ multiplex PCR; the TCRdb copy retains only in-frame clones and omits some. The sample holds about 74,000 clones; roughly 80% are singletons and the top ten take approximately 6.3%. CDR1 and CDR2 from the germline V gene are MNHEY and SVGAGI. The V segment lost 3 bases and the J segment 2 bases; nucleotides outside the gene matches: 4. There are 15 residues in the CDR3. The sample belongs to a study of OX40 agonist ivuxolimab in advanced cancers. Looking at the study overall: Subjects had a mean age of about 60 years, with a range of roughly 20 to 79; around 84% were male. Study-level points and caveats: Averaged across samples, CD8+ T cells carried more expanded clones than CD4+ did.

The starting material was CD4+ or CD8+ T cells sorted from blood, obtained in a trial of the OX40 agonist ivuxolimab. The chain combines TRBV6-5 with TRBJ1-2; 9 bases align to TRBD1. This receptor was identified in an adult with an advanced solid tumor such as melanoma, head and neck, liver or kidney cancer. CDR3: CASSYPGQGNYGYTF. The DNA for the CDR3 is TGTGCCAGCAGTTATCCAGGACAGGGGAACTATGGCTACACCTTC.